The sequence of this T cell receptor (beta chain) was determined in a study of blood T cells in healthy people across ages. Combining a sample-barcoded 5' primer with a J-beta primer mix, a second PCR ran for 7 to 11 cycles. Each of the cDNA molecules was tagged by a template-switch adaptor with 12 random nucleotides. TCRdb reanalysed the 5' RACE reads using MiXCR and keeps one entry per CDR3 protein. The table has some 750,000 distinct CDR3 sequences, about a fifth seen once. The ends lost 7 bases at V and 3 bases at J; junction bases unmatched: 5. Germline assignment: CDR1 SQVTM and CDR2 ANQGSEA. The CDR3 runs 12 residues. This clonotype was seen only a few times.

The sequence was collected from a man between 65 and 80 years old in good health. The chain links TRBV29-1 to TRBJ1-1; 7 bases match TRBD1. What was sequenced was blood. The CDR3 reads CSGDSGYTEAFF. CDR3 nucleotide sequence: TGCAGCGGGGACAGCGGGTACACTGAAGCTTTCTTT.